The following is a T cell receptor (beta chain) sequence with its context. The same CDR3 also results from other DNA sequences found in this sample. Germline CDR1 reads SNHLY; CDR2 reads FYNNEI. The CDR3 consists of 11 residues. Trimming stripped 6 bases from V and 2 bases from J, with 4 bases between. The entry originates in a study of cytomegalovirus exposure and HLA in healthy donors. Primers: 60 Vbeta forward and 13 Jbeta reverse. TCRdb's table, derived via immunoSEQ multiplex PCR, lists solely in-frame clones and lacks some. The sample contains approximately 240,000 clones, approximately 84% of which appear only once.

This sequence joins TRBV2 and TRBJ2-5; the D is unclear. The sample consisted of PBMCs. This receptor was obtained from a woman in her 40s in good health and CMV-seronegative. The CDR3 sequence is CASSLQETQYF. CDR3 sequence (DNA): TGTGCCAGCAGCCTTCAAGAGACCCAGTACTTC. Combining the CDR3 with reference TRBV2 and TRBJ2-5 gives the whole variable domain EPEVTQTPSHQVTQMGQEVILRCVPISNHLYFYWYRQILGQKVEFLVSFYNNEISEKSEIFDDQFSVERPDGSNFTLKIRSTKLEDSAMYFCASSLQETQYFGPGTRLLVL.